The entry below describes one T cell receptor beta chain. Using a J-beta primer mix together with a sample-barcoded 5' primer, a second PCR was run for about 7 to 12 cycles. Using its own MiXCR run on the 5' RACE reads, TCRdb lists one record per CDR3 protein. The sample lists about 570,000 distinct CDR3 sequences; 25% to 30% were seen once. No fewer than 7 million PBMCs went into each sample. The sample is drawn from a study of blood T cells in healthy people across ages. The ends were cut back, 2 bases at V and 6 bases at J, with 13 bases in the middle. This CDR3 has 15 amino acids. Germline assignment: CDR1 SGHTA and CDR2 FQGNSA.

Sequencing was done on a sample of blood. The receptor was derived from a woman aged 70-85 years in good health. The chain links TRBV7-2 to TRBJ2-2, with D unresolved. The CDR3 DNA reads TGTGCCAGCAGCTTATCGTGGCAGGTGTCCGGGGAGCTGTTTTTT. Residues: CASSLSWQVSGELFF.